This TCR beta chain appears in the sequencing data of a study of T cells in Graves' hyperthyroidism and ophthalmopathy. The CDR3 totals 14 residues. Trimming pared 9 bases from V and 2 bases from J, leaving 17 bases between. Per germline, CDR1 LNHDA and CDR2 SQIVND (reference sequence). This clonotype appeared many times. Graves' hyperthyroidism qualified as stable when ophthalmopathy did not progress within 18 months. Those with hyperthyroidism were 18 to 65 years old, newly diagnosed, and ill for under 2 months. Based on clinical symptoms, serum thyroxine and TRAb, thyroid ultrasound and orbital computed tomography, diagnoses were reached. The CDR3 regions of TCR beta were amplified from RNA transcripts. The TCR CDR3 first-round RT-PCR relied on the HTBI primer set. MiXCR, run by TCRdb on the multiplex PCR reads, gives a single entry per CDR3 protein. The data hold 200,000 to 250,000 distinct CDR3 sequences, with roughly a sixth observed a single time.

The receptor was isolated from a man aged 50 to 59 with Graves' hyperthyroidism. Sequenced material: blood. This chain links TRBV19 with TRBJ2-7, with TRBD1 as a possible D gene (6 bases). This chain's CDR3 is CASSDSALTYEQYF. The DNA of the CDR3 is TGTGCCAGCTCGGACAGTGCTTTAACCTACGAGCAGTACTTC. Complete variable domain (other parts from reference TRBV19 and TRBJ2-7): DGGITQSPKYLFRKEGQNVTLSCEQNLNHDAMYWYRQDPGQGLRLIYYSQIVNDFQKGDIAEGYSVSREKKESFPLTVTSAQKNPTAFYLCASSDSALTYEQYFGPGTRLTVT.